The rows below give T cell receptor beta chains drawn from one sample of a study of CD8+ T cells in alopecia areata. The protocol was immunoSEQ multiplex PCR, while the TCRdb copy is restricted to in-frame clones and leaves out a portion. The sample has roughly 92,000 clones; about 70% are singletons. The sample in question was CD8+ T cells sorted from blood, obtained at approximately week 44, from a patient treated with tofacitinib. The receptors come from a human donor with alopecia areata. The CDR3 runs from the conserved cysteine through the conserved F or W. A D gene is named only where the DNA matches it firmly. A clone size is listed for some rows: how often the clone was seen (once, few, many), or a class if it is expanded.

clone_size	d_call	cdr3_length	j_call	v_call	cdr3_aa	cdr3_nt
few	TRBD1	15	TRBJ2-1	TRBV4-3	CASSRGQGIVNEQFF	TGCGCCAGCAGCCGGGGACAGGGGATAGTGAATGAGCAGTTCTTC
-	-	15	TRBJ2-7	TRBV7-6	CASSSTNRDGYEQYF	TGTGCCAGCAGCTCTACAAACAGGGATGGCTACGAGCAGTACTTC
once	-	14	TRBJ2-7	TRBV13	CASSLGTVPYEQYF	TGTGCCAGCAGCTTAGGGACCGTACCCTACGAGCAGTACTTC
few	TRBD1	15	TRBJ2-3	TRBV7-9	CASSPTGSSPDTQYF	TGTGCCAGCAGCCCGACAGGGTCATCCCCAGATACGCAGTATTTT
-	-	12	TRBJ1-5	TRBV28	CAIMEGNQPQHF	TGTGCCATAATGGAGGGCAATCAGCCCCAGCATTTT
few	-	11	TRBJ1-1	TRBV30	CAWSGGWEAFF	TGTGCCTGGAGTGGGGGCTGGGAAGCTTTCTTT
-	TRBD1	17	TRBJ2-2	TRBV11-1	CASSLAWDRGLTGELFF	TGTGCCAGCAGCTTAGCTTGGGACAGGGGGCTTACCGGGGAGCTGTTTTTT
-	-	12	TRBJ1-2	TRBV5-6	CASSPQGYGYTF	TGTGCCAGCAGCCCACAGGGCTATGGCTACACCTTC
-	-	17	TRBJ2-7	TRBV9	CASSGSPSGGPSYEQYF	TGTGCCAGCAGCGGGTCTCCGAGTGGGGGGCCGTCCTACGAGCAGTACTTC
-	-	11	TRBJ1-1	TRBV5-6	CASSLNTEAFF	TGTGCCAGCAGCTTGAACACTGAAGCTTTCTTT
few	TRBD2	14	TRBJ2-5	TRBV2	CASSGRTSEETQYF	TGTGCCAGCAGCGGACGGACTAGCGAAGAGACCCAGTACTTC
few	-	16	TRBJ2-1	TRBV5-5	CASSLGRKSSYNEQFF	TGTGCCAGCAGCTTAGGAAGGAAGTCCTCCTACAATGAGCAGTTCTTC
-	-	13	TRBJ1-2	TRBV30	CAWSVGGGYGYTF	TGTGCCTGGAGTGTTGGGGGGGGCTATGGCTACACCTTC
-	-	15	TRBJ2-1	TRBV4-3	CASSQVMASSNEQFF	TGCGCCAGCAGCCAAGTAATGGCTAGCAGCAATGAGCAGTTCTTC
-	-	14	TRBJ1-1	TRBV9	CASSPPGTNTEAFF	TGTGCCAGCTCGCCCCCGGGGACTAACACTGAAGCTTTCTTT
-	TRBD1	15	TRBJ1-1	TRBV30	CACNFEWDSNTEAFF	TGTGCCTGCAATTTTGAGTGGGACAGCAACACTGAAGCTTTCTTT
-	-	15	TRBJ2-7	TRBV4-3	CASSPSGRMGGEQYF	TGCGCCAGCAGCCCCTCGGGACGGATGGGCGGCGAGCAGTACTTC
-	-	13	TRBJ1-2	TRBV19	CASRIRGSYGYTF	TGTGCCAGTAGGATCAGGGGATCCTATGGCTACACCTTC
-	-	13	TRBJ1-1	TRBV7-8	CASSRIGYTEAFF	TGTGCCAGCAGCCGAATTGGGTACACTGAAGCTTTCTTT
-	-	17	TRBJ2-1	TRBV5-6	CASSLAVGGDNTNEQFF	TGTGCCAGCAGCTTGGCCGTTGGGGGAGATAACACGAATGAGCAGTTCTTC
-	-	14	TRBJ1-5	TRBV13	CASSQGASDQPQHF	TGTGCCAGCAGCCAAGGGGCGAGCGATCAGCCCCAGCATTTT
-	-	14	TRBJ1-4	TRBV5-1	CASSSGSTNEKLFF	TGCGCCAGCAGCTCAGGTTCAACTAATGAAAAACTGTTTTTT
-	-	17	TRBJ1-4	TRBV4-3	CASSQELGGLGDEKLFF	TGCGCCAGCAGCCAAGAATTGGGGGGGCTGGGGGATGAAAAACTGTTTTTT
-	TRBD1	13	TRBJ2-7	TRBV6-5	CASSVDRGHEQYF	TGTGCCAGCAGCGTGGACAGGGGCCACGAGCAGTACTTC
-	-	13	TRBJ2-3	TRBV10-2	CASTTYREDTQYF	TGCGCCAGCACAACCTACAGGGAAGATACGCAGTATTTT
-	TRBD1	19	TRBJ2-3	TRBV7-2	CASSSTGALSVTRMDTQYF	TGTGCCAGCAGCTCCACAGGGGCCCTTTCGGTAACGCGTATGGATACGCAGTATTTT
-	-	13	TRBJ2-1	TRBV30	CAWSAGDYNEQFF	TGTGCCTGGAGTGCGGGGGACTACAATGAGCAGTTCTTC